This TCR beta chain was documented in a study of blood T cells in healthy people across ages. Concerning this clonotype itself: Its antigen is unknown. A much larger clone lies one base from this, so it may be a read error.

Broader study findings: When set beside aged donors, long-lived donors presented more naive CD4+ cells and higher diversity.

A second PCR of about 7 to 12 cycles used a sample-barcoded 5' primer and a J-beta primer mix. TCRdb re-called the 5' RACE reads through MiXCR, storing one row per CDR3 protein. The top ten clones hold 6.5% to 8% of a sample with over 1,200,000 distinct CDR3 sequences, 55% to 75% of them seen once. CDR3 length: 13 amino acids. Trimming pared 5 bases from V and 0 bases from J, leaving 8 bases between. Germline loops: CDR1 SGHTA, CDR2 FQGNSA. The chain recombines TRBV7-2 with TRBJ2-7, with no clear D. Specimen: blood. The source is a man aged 18 to 30 in good health. The CDR3 loop is CASSTQSSYEQYF. Here the CDR3 DNA reads TGTGCCAGCAGCACACAGAGCTCCTACGAGCAGTACTTC.